Below, 5 T cell receptor beta chains from the same sample are listed, as sequenced in a study of B cell selection in AIRE deficiency. Sorting defined conventional CD4 T cells as CD4+CD127+. Only in-frame clones appear in the TCRdb table, and some are missing; sequencing was by immunoSEQ multiplex PCR. The sample consists of some 23,000 clones, 97% of them appearing once. What was sequenced was conventional CD4+ T cells sorted from PBMCs. All receptors derive from a human donor with AIRE deficiency.

The rearrangement links TRBV7-9 to TRBJ2-2; 13 bases line up with TRBD2. The CDR3 consists of 15 residues. The germline gives CDR1 SEHNR, CDR2 FQNEAQ (reference sequence). The V gene end was trimmed by 4 bases and the J gene end by 5 bases; junction bases not matched to a gene: 1. CDR3 DNA: TGTGCCAGCAGCTGGACTAGCGGGAGAACCGGGGAGCTGTTTTTT. Translation: CASSWTSGRTGELFF. Full variable domain (rest looked up from reference TRBV7-9 and TRBJ2-2): DTGVSQNPRHKITKRGQNVTFRCDPISEHNRLYWYRQTLGQGPEFLTYFQNEAQLEKSRLLSDRFSAERPKGSFSTLEIQRTEQGDSAMYLCASSWTSGRTGELFFGEGSRLTVL.

The V call is TRBV7-3, the J call TRBJ2-7; 11 positions agree with TRBD2. This CDR3 is built from 16 residues. V trimming: 2 bases; J trimming: 5 bases; junction bases outside the gene matches: 8. The germline CDR1 and CDR2 sequences are SGHTA and FQGTGA. Here the CDR3 DNA reads TGTGCCAGCAGCTTAGGTTCCGGGACTAGCGGTCACGAGCAGTACTTC. This encodes CASSLGSGTSGHEQYF.

The V call is TRBV20-1, the J call TRBJ1-4; D unresolved. There are 11 residues in the CDR3. Germline V gives CDR1 DFQATT, CDR2 SNEGSKA (reference sequence). The germline V and J ends were trimmed by 2 bases and 5 bases, with 3 bases remaining between them. This chain's CDR3 is CSARINEKLFF. The CDR3 DNA reads as TGCAGTGCTAGAATAAATGAAAAACTGTTTTTT.

This chain connects TRBV20-1 to TRBJ2-3, with a weak D call TRBD2 (6 bases). This CDR3 spans 11 amino acids. CDR1 and CDR2 (germline): DFQATT, SNEGSKA (reference sequence). Trimming left V 3 bases short and J 6 bases short, with 7 bases between. The CDR3: CSARGGDTQYF. For the CDR3, the DNA is TGCAGTGCTAGGGGAGGCGATACGCAGTATTTT.

This sequence joins TRBV28 and TRBJ2-6; D unresolved. The CDR3 is made up of 15 amino acids. CDR1 MDHEN and CDR2 SYDVKM come from the germline V gene. Trimming removed 8 bases at V and 2 bases at J, with 13 bases between. The CDR3 sequence is CASPPGWAGANVLTF. The CDR3, as DNA: TGTGCCAGCCCTCCCGGGTGGGCTGGGGCCAACGTCCTGACTTTC.